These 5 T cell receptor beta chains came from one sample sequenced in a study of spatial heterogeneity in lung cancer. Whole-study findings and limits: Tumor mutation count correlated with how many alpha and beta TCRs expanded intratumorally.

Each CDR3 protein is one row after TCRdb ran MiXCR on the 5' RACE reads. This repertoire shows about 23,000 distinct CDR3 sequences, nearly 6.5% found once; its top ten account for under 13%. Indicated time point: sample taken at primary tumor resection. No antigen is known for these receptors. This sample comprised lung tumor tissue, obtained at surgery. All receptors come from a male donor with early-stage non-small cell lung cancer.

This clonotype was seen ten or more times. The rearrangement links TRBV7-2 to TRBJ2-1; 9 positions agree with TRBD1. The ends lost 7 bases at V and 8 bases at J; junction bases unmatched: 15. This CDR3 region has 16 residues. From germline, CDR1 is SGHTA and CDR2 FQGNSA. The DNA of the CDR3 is TGTGCCAGCACCTCGCCACCCGGGACAGGGAGGGATGAGCAGTTCTTC. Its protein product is CASTSPPGTGRDEQFF.

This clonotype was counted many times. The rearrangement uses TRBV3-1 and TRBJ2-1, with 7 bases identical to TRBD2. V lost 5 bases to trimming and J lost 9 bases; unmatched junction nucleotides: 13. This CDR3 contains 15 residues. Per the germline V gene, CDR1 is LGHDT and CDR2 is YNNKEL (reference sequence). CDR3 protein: CASSVHGAGDGEQFF. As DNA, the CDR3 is TGTGCCAGCAGCGTTCACGGGGCGGGAGACGGTGAGCAGTTCTTC.

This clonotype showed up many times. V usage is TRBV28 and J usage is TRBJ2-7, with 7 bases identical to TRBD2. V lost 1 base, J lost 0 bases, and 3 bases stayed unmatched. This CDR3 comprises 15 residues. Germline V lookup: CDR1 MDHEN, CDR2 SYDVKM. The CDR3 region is CASSLSAGASYEQYF. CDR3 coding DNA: TGTGCCAGCAGTTTATCGGCGGGAGCCTCCTACGAGCAGTACTTC.

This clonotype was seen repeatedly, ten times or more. CDR3 sequence reads: CASSQSGTEAFF. The CDR3 bases are TGTGCCAGCAGTCAATCGGGCACTGAAGCTTTCTTT. The J gene is TRBJ1-1, the V gene TRBV7-9; D is ambiguous. CDR3 size: 12 residues. Per the germline V gene, CDR1 is SEHNR and CDR2 is FQNEAQ (reference sequence). Trimming left V 6 bases short and J 4 bases short, with 9 bases between.

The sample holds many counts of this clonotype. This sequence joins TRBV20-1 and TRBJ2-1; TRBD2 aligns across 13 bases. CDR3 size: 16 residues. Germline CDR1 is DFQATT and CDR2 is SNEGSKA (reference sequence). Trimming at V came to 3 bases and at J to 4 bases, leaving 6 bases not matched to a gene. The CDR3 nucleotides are TGCAGTGCTAGCCTTCAACTAGCGGGAGGGTACAATGAGCAGTTCTTC. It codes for CSASLQLAGGYNEQFF.